One sample yielded the 19 T cell receptor beta chains listed below, sequenced in a study of cytomegalovirus exposure and HLA in healthy donors. The PCR made use of 60 Vbeta and 13 Jbeta primers. Assay: immunoSEQ multiplex PCR; the TCRdb copy retains only in-frame clones and omits some. The sample totals some 50,000 clones; its top ten clones hold under 1.3%. Sequencing used PBMCs. Receptors originate from a middle-aged woman in good health and CMV-seronegative.

The chain uses TRBV28 and TRBJ2-7; D perhaps matches TRBD1 (6 bases). Trimming removed 6 bases at V and 2 bases at J, with 14 bases between. Per germline, CDR1 MDHEN and CDR2 SYDVKM. CDR3 length equals 14 residues. The CDR3 region is CASSNGQFPYEQYF. As DNA, the CDR3 is TGTGCCAGCAGCAACGGACAGTTTCCCTACGAGCAGTACTTC. Looking up the rest from reference TRBV28 and TRBJ2-7 gives the full variable domain: DVKVTQSSRYLVKRTGEKVFLECVQDMDHENMFWYRQDPGLGLRLIYFSYDVKMKEKGDIPEGYSVSREKKERFSLILESASTNQTSMYLCASSNGQFPYEQYFGPGTRLTVT.

The chain carries TRBV11-2 and TRBJ1-5; D is uncertain. Trimming took 4 bases from V and 7 from J, leaving 23 bases between them. The CDR3 covers 17 residues. Germline V gives CDR1 SGHAT, CDR2 FQNNGV. CDR3: CASSSLLGDRGGQPQHF. The DNA of the CDR3 is TGTGCCAGCAGCTCTCTTTTAGGAGACCGAGGAGGGCAGCCCCAGCATTTT.

The chain recombines TRBV7-9 with TRBJ2-2, with TRBD2 identical over 10 bases. The germline V gene has CDR1 SEHNR and CDR2 FQNEAQ (reference sequence). The V gene end was trimmed by 0 bases and the J gene end by 1 base; junction bases not matched to a gene: 5. The CDR3 runs 18 residues. The DNA of the CDR3 is TGTGCCAGCAGCTTAGCAGGGAGACTAGCGGGGAACACCGGGGAGCTGTTTTTT. It translates to CASSLAGRLAGNTGELFF.

V is TRBV7-2 and J is TRBJ2-7; D gene ambiguous. CDR1 is SGHTA, CDR2 FQGNSA, per germline. The germline V and J ends were trimmed by 1 base and 1 base, with 5 bases remaining between them. The CDR3 contains 13 residues. CDR3 DNA: TGTGCCAGCAGCTTAGGTCCTTCCTACGAGCAGTACTTC. Its translation is CASSLGPSYEQYF. The entire variable domain, with the rest obtained from reference TRBV7-2 and TRBJ2-7, is as follows: GAGVSQSPSNKVTEKGKDVELRCDPISGHTALYWYRQSLGQGLEFLIYFQGNSAPDKSGLPSDRFSAERTGGSVSTLTIQRTQQEDSAVYLCASSLGPSYEQYFGPGTRLTVT.

The V gene is TRBV7-9, the J gene TRBJ2-7; the match to TRBD1 covers 7 bases. J gave up 0 bases and V 0 bases, and 5 bases lay outside the gene matches. This CDR3 spans 16 amino acids. CDR1 is SEHNR and CDR2 is FQNEAQ in the germline V gene (reference sequence). In nucleotides, the CDR3 is TGTGCCAGCAGCTTAGCGCAGGGGGACAGCTCCTACGAGCAGTACTTC. Its protein product is CASSLAQGDSSYEQYF.

This sequence joins TRBV2 and TRBJ1-1, with D unresolved. Germline V CDR1 and CDR2: SNHLY, FYNNEI. The CDR3 totals 13 residues. Trimming pared 4 bases from V and 0 bases from J, leaving 6 bases between. The CDR3: CASSGQMNTEAFF. In DNA, the CDR3 is TGTGCCAGCAGTGGTCAGATGAACACTGAAGCTTTCTTT.

The chain joins TRBV18 to TRBJ1-3; TRBD1 agrees at 8 bases. CDR3 size: 15 residues. The germline gives CDR1 KGHSH, CDR2 LQKENI. V shed 1 base, J shed 2 bases, and the junction held 1 base outside the gene matches. The CDR3 here is CASSPQQGAGNTIYF. The CDR3 DNA is TGTGCCAGCTCACCACAACAGGGGGCTGGAAACACCATATATTTT.

V is TRBV7-2 and J is TRBJ1-5, with 8 nucleotides matching TRBD1. CDR1 and CDR2 from the germline V gene are SGHTA and FQGNSA. V lost 1 base to trimming and J lost 7 bases; unmatched junction nucleotides: 3. The CDR3 loop spans 14 amino acids. The CDR3 reads CASSLGDRPQPQHF. Here the CDR3 DNA reads TGTGCCAGCAGCTTAGGGGACAGGCCGCAGCCCCAGCATTTT.

J is TRBJ1-5 and V is TRBV19; D perhaps matches TRBD1 (6 bases). In germline, CDR1 is LNHDA, CDR2 SQIVND (reference sequence). The CDR3 totals 15 residues. V lost 7 bases and J 7 bases, leaving 20 bases between the germline ends. The chain's CDR3 is CASTNPEDSTQPQHF. The CDR3 DNA reads TGTGCCAGTACCAACCCCGAGGACAGTACCCAGCCCCAGCATTTT.

CDR3: CATNSGLKNTGELFF. The DNA for the CDR3 is TGTGCCACAAATTCGGGACTAAAAAACACCGGGGAGCTGTTTTTT. The rearrangement uses TRBV19 and TRBJ2-2; 7 bases are shared with TRBD2. The germline CDR1 and CDR2 sequences are LNHDA and SQIVND (reference sequence). This CDR3 has 15 residues. The trim removed 10 bases at V and 2 bases at J, leaving 10 bases unmatched.

The V call is TRBV5-1, the J call TRBJ1-1, with TRBD1 as a possible D gene (5 bases). This CDR3 spans 14 amino acids. Germline V gene lookup returns CDR1 SGHRS and CDR2 YFSETQ. Trimming left V 4 bases short and J 3 bases short, with 13 bases between. As DNA, the CDR3 is TGCGCCAGCAGCGCCCTCGACAGCGACACTGAAGCTTTCTTT. Amino acids: CASSALDSDTEAFF.

This chain links TRBV6-5 with TRBJ2-1; TRBD2 matches 13 bases. Unmatched junction bases numbered 3, after V lost 8 bases and J lost 8 bases. The germline V gene has CDR1 MNHEY and CDR2 SVGAGI. The CDR3 sequence is 13 residues long. CDR3 residues: CASGLAGVYEQFF. Written as DNA, the CDR3 is TGTGCCAGCGGACTAGCGGGAGTTTATGAGCAGTTCTTC.

The genes are TRBV6-6 and TRBJ2-2; the D gene is possibly TRBD1 (5 bases). The CDR3 length is 16 residues. Trimming removed 0 bases at V and 5 bases at J, with 13 bases between. CDR1 and CDR2 (germline): MNHNY, SVGAGI (reference sequence). CDR3 bases: TGTGCCAGCAGTTACTCTCCGGGCGCAGGGACCGGGGAGCTGTTTTTT. Translation: CASSYSPGAGTGELFF.

The CDR3 reads CASSVRGDGGNEQFF. The CDR3 DNA reads as TGTGCCAGCAGCGTACGCGGGGACGGCGGCAATGAGCAGTTCTTC. The chain has TRBV9 and TRBJ2-1, with D possibly being TRBD2 (6 bases). CDR1 SGDLS and CDR2 YYNGEE come from the germline V gene. The CDR3 length is 15 residues. V dropped 1 base and J dropped 6 bases, with 14 bases sitting between them.

The chain is built from TRBV28 and TRBJ2-1; 8 bases map to TRBD2. Germline-derived CDR1 and CDR2 are MDHEN and SYDVKM. CDR3 size: 15 residues. The V and J ends lost 9 bases and 7 bases, in that order; junction bases with no gene match: 14. This chain's CDR3 is CASSPPAGVRNEQFF. CDR3 sequence (DNA): TGTGCCAGTTCGCCTCCAGCGGGAGTTCGGAATGAGCAGTTCTTC.

The chain uses TRBV10-3 and TRBJ1-2, with 7 bases identical to TRBD1. CDR3 length equals 14 residues. CDR1 is ENHRY, CDR2 SYGVKD, per germline. Trimming cost V 5 bases and J 3 bases; bases outside gene matches: 6. For the CDR3, the DNA is TGTGCCATCAGTAAGGGACAGACCGACTATGGCTACACCTTC. Residues: CAISKGQTDYGYTF.

The rearrangement joins TRBV18 to TRBJ2-2; tentatively, D is TRBD1 (5 bases). CDR3 length: 14 residues. CDR1 is KGHSH and CDR2 is LQKENI in the germline V gene. V was shortened by 1 base and J by 4 bases, with 7 bases between the two germline ends. CDR3 sequence (DNA): TGTGCCAGCTCACCACTAGACAGCACCGGGGAGCTGTTTTTT. Its translation: CASSPLDSTGELFF.

The chain has TRBV6-6 and TRBJ1-2; maybe TRBD1 (5 bases). The V end was cut by 4 bases, the J end by 8 bases, with 11 bases between. CDR3 length: 12 residues. The germline V gene encodes CDR1 MNHNY and CDR2 SVGAGI (reference sequence). The CDR3 protein is CASSSGPLGYTF. In DNA form, the CDR3 reads TGTGCCAGCAGTTCAGGGCCACTCGGCTACACCTTC.

The chain uses TRBV30 and TRBJ2-4, with a weak D call TRBD2 (7 bases). Germline-derived CDR1 and CDR2 are GTSNPN and SVGIG (reference sequence). With 3 bases removed from V and 8 bases from J, the gap between germline ends came to 20 bases. The CDR3 runs to 15 residues. CDR3 nucleotides: TGTGCCTGGAGGGGCCGGGGGGCCCCACGAGACATTCAGTACTTC. Translation gives CAWRGRGAPRDIQYF.